This TCR beta chain was captured by sequencing in a study of blood T cell repertoires in COVID-19. This table comes from immunoSEQ multiplex PCR, and its TCRdb copy is limited to in-frame clones, with some not included. The sample shows some 80,000 clones, 82% of them seen only once. Per the germline V gene, CDR1 is SGHVS and CDR2 is FNYEAQ. Deletions cut 2 bases from V and 4 bases from J, with 6 bases between. This CDR3 contains 12 residues. The chain uses TRBV7-6 and TRBJ2-7, with unresolved D. The receptor was isolated from a man at least 80 years old with acute or convalescent COVID-19. Input material: peripheral blood. The CDR3 nucleotides are TGTGCCAGCAGCTTAACCCAGTACGAGCAGTACTTC. This translates into CASSLTQYEQYF.